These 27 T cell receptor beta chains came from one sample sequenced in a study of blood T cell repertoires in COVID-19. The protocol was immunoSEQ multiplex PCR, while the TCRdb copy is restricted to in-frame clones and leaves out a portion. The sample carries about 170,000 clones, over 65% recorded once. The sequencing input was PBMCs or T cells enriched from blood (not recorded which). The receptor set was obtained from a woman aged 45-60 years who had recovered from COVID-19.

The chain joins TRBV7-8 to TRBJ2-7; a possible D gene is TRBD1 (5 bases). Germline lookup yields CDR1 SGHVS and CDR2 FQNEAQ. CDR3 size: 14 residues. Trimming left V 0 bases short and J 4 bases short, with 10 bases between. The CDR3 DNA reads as TGTGCCAGCAGCTTAGCCCCAGGGAAATACGAGCAGTACGTC. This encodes CASSLAPGKYEQYV.

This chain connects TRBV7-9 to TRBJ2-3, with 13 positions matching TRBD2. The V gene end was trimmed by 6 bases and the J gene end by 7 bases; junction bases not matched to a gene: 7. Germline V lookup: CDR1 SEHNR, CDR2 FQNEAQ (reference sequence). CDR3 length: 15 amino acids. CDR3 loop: CASSLTSGGENTQYF. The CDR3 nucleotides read TGTGCCAGCAGTTTAACTAGCGGGGGGGAGAATACGCAGTATTTT.

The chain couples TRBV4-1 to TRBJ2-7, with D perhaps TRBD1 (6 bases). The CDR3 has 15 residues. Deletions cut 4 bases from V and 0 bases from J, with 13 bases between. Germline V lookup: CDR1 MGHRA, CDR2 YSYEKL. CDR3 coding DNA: TGCGCCAGCAGCCCAAACCCACAGGGCTCCTACGAGCAGTACGTC. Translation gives CASSPNPQGSYEQYV.

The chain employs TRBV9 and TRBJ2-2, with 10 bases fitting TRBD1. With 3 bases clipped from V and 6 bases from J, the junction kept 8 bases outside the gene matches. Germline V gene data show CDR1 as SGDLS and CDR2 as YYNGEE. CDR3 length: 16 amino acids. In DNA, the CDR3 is TGTGCCAGCAGCGGCGGTGGGACAGGGGTCCCCGGGGAGCTGTTTTTT. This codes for CASSGGGTGVPGELFF. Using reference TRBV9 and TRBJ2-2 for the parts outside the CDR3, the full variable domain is DSGVTQTPKHLITATGQRVTLRCSPRSGDLSVYWYQQSLDQGLQFLIQYYNGEERAKGNILERFSAQQFPDLHSELNLSSLELGDSALYFCASSGGGTGVPGELFFGEGSRLTVL.

CDR3 sequence (DNA): TGTGCCAGCAGCCCTAGCGGGAACACAGATACGCAGTATTTT. This sequence encodes CASSPSGNTDTQYF. The chain is built from TRBV11-2 and TRBJ2-3; 9 bases match TRBD2. J gave up 2 bases and V 5 bases, and 2 bases lay outside the gene matches. Germline-derived CDR1 and CDR2 are SGHAT and FQNNGV. The CDR3 spans 14 residues.

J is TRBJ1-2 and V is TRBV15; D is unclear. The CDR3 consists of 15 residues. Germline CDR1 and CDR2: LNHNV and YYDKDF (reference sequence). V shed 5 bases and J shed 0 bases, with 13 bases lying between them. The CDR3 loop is CATSLGPPANYGYTF. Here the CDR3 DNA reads TGTGCCACCAGCTTGGGCCCTCCTGCTAACTATGGCTACACCTTC. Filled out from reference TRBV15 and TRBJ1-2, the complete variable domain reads DAMVIQNPRYQVTQFGKPVTLSCSQTLNHNVMYWYQQKSSQAPKLLFHYYDKDFNNEADTPDNFQSRRPNTSFCFLDIRSPGLGDTAMYLCATSLGPPANYGYTFGSGTRLTVV.

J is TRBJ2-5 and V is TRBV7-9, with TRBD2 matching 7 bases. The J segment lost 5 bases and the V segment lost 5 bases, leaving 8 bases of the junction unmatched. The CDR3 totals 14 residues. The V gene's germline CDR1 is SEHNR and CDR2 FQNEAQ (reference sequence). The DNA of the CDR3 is TGTGCCAGCAGCGCCCACGGGGGGTTGGAGACCCAGTACTTC. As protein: CASSAHGGLETQYF.

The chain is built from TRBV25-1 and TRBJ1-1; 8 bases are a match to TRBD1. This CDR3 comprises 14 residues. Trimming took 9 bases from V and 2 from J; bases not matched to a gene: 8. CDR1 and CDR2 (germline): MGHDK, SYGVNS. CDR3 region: CASSRGQANTEAFF. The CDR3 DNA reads TGTGCCAGTTCGAGGGGACAGGCTAACACTGAAGCTTTCTTT.

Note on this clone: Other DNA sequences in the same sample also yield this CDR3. This CDR3 reads CASSLDSNTEAFF. The CDR3, as DNA: TGCGCCAGCAGCTTGGACTCCAACACTGAAGCTTTCTTT. The gene calls are TRBV5-1 and TRBJ1-1; D gene unclear. Trimming took 0 bases from V and 2 from J, leaving 5 bases between them. Germline V gives CDR1 SGHRS, CDR2 YFSETQ. This CDR3 is built from 13 residues.

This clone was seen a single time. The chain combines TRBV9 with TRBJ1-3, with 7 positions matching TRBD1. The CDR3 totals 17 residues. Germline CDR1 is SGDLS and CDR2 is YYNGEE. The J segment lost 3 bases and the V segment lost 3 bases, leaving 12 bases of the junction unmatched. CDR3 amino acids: CASSAPQTGKLGNTIYF. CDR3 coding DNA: TGTGCCAGCAGCGCCCCCCAGACAGGGAAGCTTGGAAACACCATATATTTT.

CDR3 sequence: CASSQDRGGSGVKYIPDTQYF. The CDR3, as DNA: TGCGCCAGCAGCCAAGATCGAGGCGGGAGCGGGGTCAAGTATATCCCCGATACGCAGTATTTT. The chain carries TRBV4-3 and TRBJ2-3; 7 nucleotides line up with TRBD2. V shed 0 bases, J shed 6 bases, and the junction held 24 bases outside the gene matches. This CDR3 contains 21 residues. Germline lookup yields CDR1 LGHNA and CDR2 YSLEER.

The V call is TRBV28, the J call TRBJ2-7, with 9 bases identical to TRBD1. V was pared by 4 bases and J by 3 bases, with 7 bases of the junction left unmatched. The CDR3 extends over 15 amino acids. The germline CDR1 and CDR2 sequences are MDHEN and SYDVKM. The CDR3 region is CASSSPGTGLYEQYV. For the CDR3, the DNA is TGTGCCAGCAGTTCTCCCGGGACAGGGCTCTACGAGCAGTACGTC.

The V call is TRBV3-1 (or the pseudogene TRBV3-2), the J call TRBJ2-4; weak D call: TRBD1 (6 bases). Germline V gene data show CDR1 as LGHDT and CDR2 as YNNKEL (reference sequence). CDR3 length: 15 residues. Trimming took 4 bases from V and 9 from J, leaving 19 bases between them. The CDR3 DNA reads TGTGCCAGCAGCCCTTCTTCGGTGGCAGGGGTCATTCAGTACTTC. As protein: CASSPSSVAGVIQYF.

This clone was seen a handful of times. CDR3 sequence: CAWKLTGSGPEAFF. The DNA of the CDR3 is TGTGCCTGGAAGCTAACAGGGTCGGGACCTGAAGCTTTCTTT. V and J are TRBV30 and TRBJ1-1; a weak D match, TRBD1 (6 bases). Trimming stripped 4 bases from V and 6 bases from J, with 18 bases between. The germline CDR1 and CDR2 sequences are GTSNPN and SVGIG (reference sequence). There are 14 residues in the CDR3.

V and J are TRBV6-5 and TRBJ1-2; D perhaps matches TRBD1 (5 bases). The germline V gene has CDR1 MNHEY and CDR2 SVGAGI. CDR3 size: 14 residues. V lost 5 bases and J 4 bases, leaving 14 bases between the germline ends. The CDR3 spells CASSKSTVIYGYTF. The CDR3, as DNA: TGTGCCAGCAGTAAGTCGACAGTCATCTATGGCTACACCTTC.

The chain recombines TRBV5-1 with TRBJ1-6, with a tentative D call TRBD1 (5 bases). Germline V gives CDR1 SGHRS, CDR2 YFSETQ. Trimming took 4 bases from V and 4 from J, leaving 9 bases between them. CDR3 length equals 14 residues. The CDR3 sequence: CASSRGAYNSPLHF. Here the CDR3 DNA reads TGCGCCAGCAGCCGTGGGGCGTATAATTCACCCCTCCACTTT.

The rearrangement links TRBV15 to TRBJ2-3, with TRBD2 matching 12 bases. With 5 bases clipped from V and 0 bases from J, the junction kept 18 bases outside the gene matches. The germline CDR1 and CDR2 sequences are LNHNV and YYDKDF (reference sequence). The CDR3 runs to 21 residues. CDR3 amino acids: CATSPKGPTGLAGTSTDTQYF. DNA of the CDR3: TGTGCCACCAGCCCAAAGGGGCCCACGGGACTAGCGGGTACCAGCACAGATACGCAGTATTTT.

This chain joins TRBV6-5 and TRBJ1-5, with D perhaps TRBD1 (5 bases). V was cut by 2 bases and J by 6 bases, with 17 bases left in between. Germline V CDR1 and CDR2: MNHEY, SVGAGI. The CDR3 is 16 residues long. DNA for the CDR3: TGTGCCAGCAGTTACACCGCCCCAGGGTCTGGTCAGCCCCAGCATTTT. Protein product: CASSYTAPGSGQPQHF.

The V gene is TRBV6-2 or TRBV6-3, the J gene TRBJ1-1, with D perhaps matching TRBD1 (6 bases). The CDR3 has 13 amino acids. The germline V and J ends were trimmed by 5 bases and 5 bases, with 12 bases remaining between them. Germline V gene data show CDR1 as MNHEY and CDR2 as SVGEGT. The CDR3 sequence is CASSGGAGTEAFF. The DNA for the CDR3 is TGTGCCAGCAGTGGGGGCGCAGGAACTGAAGCTTTCTTT.

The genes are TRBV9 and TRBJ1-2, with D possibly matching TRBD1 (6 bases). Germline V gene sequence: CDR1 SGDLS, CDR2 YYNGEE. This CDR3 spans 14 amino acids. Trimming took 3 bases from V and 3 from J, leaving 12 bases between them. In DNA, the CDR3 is TGTGCCAGCAGCGGAAGCGGGGGGCACTATGGCTACACCTTC. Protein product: CASSGSGGHYGYTF.

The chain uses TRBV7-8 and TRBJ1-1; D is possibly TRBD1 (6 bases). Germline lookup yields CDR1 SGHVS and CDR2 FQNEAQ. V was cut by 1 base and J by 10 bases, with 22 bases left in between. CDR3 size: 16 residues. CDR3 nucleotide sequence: TGTGCCAGCAGCTTAGTTGCGACAGGATCGAGGCCTGGAGCTTTCTTT. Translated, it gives CASSLVATGSRPGAFF. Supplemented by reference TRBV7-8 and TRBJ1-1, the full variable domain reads GAGVSQSPRYKVAKRGQDVALRCDPISGHVSLFWYQQALGQGPEFLTYFQNEAQLDKSGLPSDRFFAERPEGSVSTLKIQRTQQEDSAVYLCASSLVATGSRPGAFFGQGTRLTVV.

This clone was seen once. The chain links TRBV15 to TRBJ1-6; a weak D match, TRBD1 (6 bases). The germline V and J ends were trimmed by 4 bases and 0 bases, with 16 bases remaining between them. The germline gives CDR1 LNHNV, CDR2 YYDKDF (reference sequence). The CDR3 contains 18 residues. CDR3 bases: TGTGCCACCAGCAAGCCCCGGGACACGAGCTCCTATAATTCACCCCTCCACTTT. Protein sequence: CATSKPRDTSSYNSPLHF.

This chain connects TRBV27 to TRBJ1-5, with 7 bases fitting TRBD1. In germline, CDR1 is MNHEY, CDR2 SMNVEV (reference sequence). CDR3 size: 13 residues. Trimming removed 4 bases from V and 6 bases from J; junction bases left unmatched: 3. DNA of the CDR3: TGTGCCAGCAGTTCAGACAGGGCTCAGCCCCAGCATTTT. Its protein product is CASSSDRAQPQHF.

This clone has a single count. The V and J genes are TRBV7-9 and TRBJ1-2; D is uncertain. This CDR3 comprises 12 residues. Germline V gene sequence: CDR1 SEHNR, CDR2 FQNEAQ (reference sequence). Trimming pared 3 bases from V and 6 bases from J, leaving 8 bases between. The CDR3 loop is CASSLTEDGYTF. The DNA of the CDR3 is TGTGCCAGCAGCTTGACTGAGGATGGCTACACCTTC. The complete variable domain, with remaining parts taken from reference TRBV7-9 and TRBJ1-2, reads DTGVSQNPRHKITKRGQNVTFRCDPISEHNRLYWYRQTLGQGPEFLTYFQNEAQLEKSRLLSDRFSAERPKGSFSTLEIQRTEQGDSAMYLCASSLTEDGYTFGSGTRLTVV.

The CDR3 coding sequence is TGTGCCAGCAGCTTCTTGCAGGCCGATGGCTACACCTTC. Translating gives CASSFLQADGYTF. This chain links TRBV5-5 with TRBJ1-2; the D is unclear. The germline V gene encodes CDR1 SGHKS and CDR2 YYEKEE (reference sequence). Trimming shortened V by 2 bases and J by 6 bases, and 11 bases separated the two germline ends. The CDR3 has 13 residues. Supplemented by reference TRBV5-5 and TRBJ1-2, the full variable domain reads DAGVTQSPTHLIKTRGQQVTLRCSPISGHKSVSWYQQVLGQGPQFIFQYYEKEERGRGNFPDRFSARQFPNYSSELNVNALLLGDSALYLCASSFLQADGYTFGSGTRLTVV.

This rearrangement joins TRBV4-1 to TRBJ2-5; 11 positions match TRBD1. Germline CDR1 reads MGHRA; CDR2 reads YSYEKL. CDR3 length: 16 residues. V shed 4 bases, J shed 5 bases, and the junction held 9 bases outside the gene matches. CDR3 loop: CASSRLGQGVLETQYF. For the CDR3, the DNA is TGCGCCAGCAGCCGCTTGGGACAGGGGGTTCTTGAGACCCAGTACTTC.

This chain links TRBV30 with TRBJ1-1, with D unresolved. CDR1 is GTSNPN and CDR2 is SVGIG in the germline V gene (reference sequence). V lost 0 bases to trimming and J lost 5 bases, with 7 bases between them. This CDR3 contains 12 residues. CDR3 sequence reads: CAWSVQSTEAFF. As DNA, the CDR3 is TGTGCCTGGAGTGTACAGAGTACTGAAGCTTTCTTT.